The clone carrying this TCR beta chain was counted only a few times. The protocol was immunoSEQ multiplex PCR, while the TCRdb copy is restricted to in-frame clones and leaves out a portion. In the table there are about 200,000 clones, roughly 85% of which are singletons. This entry comes from a study of blood T cell repertoires in COVID-19. Study-wide context: Italy, Spain and the United States were the sources of the convalescent and acute COVID-19 samples. PBMCs, B-cell-depleted T cells, or T cells were the source of the cDNA or gDNA that made up the material.

Individuals aged roughly 18 to 95 years were recruited from around 22 US areas. Cohorts were assigned according to the clinical history that participants reported. Trimming left V 4 bases short and J 5 bases short, with 14 bases between. CDR1 and CDR2 from the germline V gene are WNHNN and SYGVQD (reference sequence). The CDR3 has 14 amino acids. The gene calls are TRBV10-1 and TRBJ2-5; D might be TRBD2 (6 bases). Sequenced input: PBMCs or T cells enriched from blood (not recorded which). The receptor was derived from a woman in her thirties or forties with acute COVID-19. CDR3 loop: CASSARGSRETQYF. The DNA of the CDR3 is TGCGCCAGCAGTGCCCGGGGGTCTCGGGAGACCCAGTACTTC.